The 23 T cell receptor beta chains below come from one sample, sequenced in a study of cytomegalovirus exposure and HLA in healthy donors. With 60 Vbeta and 13 Jbeta primers, the PCR was carried out. Sequencing was performed with immunoSEQ multiplex PCR; in TCRdb, only in-frame clones are kept and a portion is missing. Here the sample spans about 160,000 clones, around 79% being singletons. The sequencing input was PBMCs. These receptors came from a man aged 35 to 55 in good health and CMV-seronegative.

The chain couples TRBV16 to TRBJ2-5, with TRBD2 identical over 11 bases. V lost 1 base, J lost 4 bases, and 2 bases stayed unmatched. This CDR3 spans 15 amino acids. CDR1 KGHSY and CDR2 FQNENV come from the germline V gene. The CDR3 loop reads CASSQLAGGSETQYF. Written as DNA, the CDR3 is TGTGCCAGCAGCCAATTAGCGGGAGGGTCAGAGACCCAGTACTTC.

This clone came up once. The V and J genes are TRBV30 and TRBJ2-1; TRBD1 agrees at 9 bases. The ends lost 1 base at V and 0 bases at J; junction bases unmatched: 7. Germline-derived CDR1 and CDR2 are GTSNPN and SVGIG (reference sequence). This CDR3 contains 17 residues. DNA for the CDR3: TGTGCCTGGAGTGCAGTCGGGACAGGGAACTCCTACAATGAGCAGTTCTTC. It is translated as CAWSAVGTGNSYNEQFF.

Notes on this clone: An end of the junction does not agree with germline; a read error may underlie this. The genes are TRBV7-9 and TRBJ2-5; TRBD2 matches at 12 bases. Germline V CDR1 and CDR2: SEHNR, FQNEAQ (reference sequence). This CDR3 comprises 16 residues. CDR3 loop: CSSSSGGLAGQETQYF. The CDR3, as DNA: TGTTCCAGCAGCTCAGGGGGACTAGCGGGCCAAGAGACCCAGTACTTC.

The rearrangement links TRBV11-1 to TRBJ1-1; 7 bases fit TRBD1. The CDR3 has 15 residues. The germline V gene encodes CDR1 SGHAT and CDR2 FQDESV (reference sequence). J was trimmed by 0 bases and V by 5 bases; bases with no gene match: 6. DNA for the CDR3: TGTGCCAGCAGCCCCCGACAGGGAATGAACACTGAAGCTTTCTTT. Translating gives CASSPRQGMNTEAFF.

The genes are TRBV6-5 and TRBJ2-5; 8 bases line up with TRBD1. CDR1 and CDR2 (germline): MNHEY, SVGAGI. The CDR3 consists of 15 residues. V gave up 6 bases and J gave up 5 bases; unmatched junction bases: 11. In nucleotides, the CDR3 is TGTGCCAGCAGGGGACTGCAGGGGGCCTTTGAGACCCAGTACTTC. This translates into CASRGLQGAFETQYF.

This clone was recorded only once. V gene TRBV6-6 combines with J gene TRBJ2-3; the D gene is possibly TRBD2 (6 bases). The V gene lost 0 bases and the J gene lost 4 bases, with 8 bases spanning the gap. CDR1 and CDR2 (germline): MNHNY, SVGAGI (reference sequence). This CDR3 is built from 14 residues. The CDR3 protein is CASSYSGGSDTQYF. The CDR3 DNA reads as TGTGCCAGCAGTTACTCGGGAGGCTCAGATACGCAGTATTTT.

The chain joins TRBV6-5 to TRBJ2-1; D gene unclear. This CDR3 comprises 14 residues. The germline V gene encodes CDR1 MNHEY and CDR2 SVGAGI. V was cut by 2 bases and J by 5 bases, with 10 bases left in between. In DNA, the CDR3 is TGTGCCAGCAGTTACCAACCCGCGAACAATGAGCAGTTCTTC. It translates to CASSYQPANNEQFF.

The rearrangement links TRBV30 to TRBJ1-5, with D tentatively TRBD1 (5 bases). CDR1 and CDR2 from the germline V gene are GTSNPN and SVGIG (reference sequence). The CDR3 contains 13 residues. Trimming stripped 1 base from V and 6 bases from J, with 10 bases between. The CDR3 protein is CAWSGGGRQPQHF. For the CDR3, the DNA is TGTGCCTGGAGTGGCGGGGGACGTCAGCCCCAGCATTTT.

This sequence joins TRBV15 and TRBJ1-3, with D possibly being TRBD1 (5 bases). CDR3 size: 17 residues. V was shortened by 2 bases and J by 0 bases, with 14 bases between the two germline ends. Germline V gene sequence: CDR1 LNHNV, CDR2 YYDKDF (reference sequence). The CDR3 DNA follows: TGTGCCACCAGCAGACCTGGGGCAGGTCGCTCTGGAAACACCATATATTTT. Its translation is CATSRPGAGRSGNTIYF.

The rearrangement uses TRBV28 and TRBJ1-2, with D tentatively TRBD1 (5 bases). Germline V lookup: CDR1 MDHEN, CDR2 SYDVKM. Trimming cost V 3 bases and J 5 bases, with 16 bases left between them. The CDR3 extends over 15 amino acids. CDR3 bases: TGTGCCAGCAGTTTCATTCAGGGTGGTGGGTATGGCTACACCTTC. Protein product: CASSFIQGGGYGYTF.

The chain carries TRBV27 and TRBJ2-3; 10 bases map to TRBD1. The length of the CDR3 is 15 residues. J lost 1 base, V lost 5 bases, and 3 bases had no gene match. From germline, CDR1 is MNHEY and CDR2 SMNVEV (reference sequence). For the CDR3, the DNA is TGTGCCAGCAGTCCCGGGACAGGGGGCACAGATACGCAGTATTTT. Amino acids: CASSPGTGGTDTQYF.

The chain employs TRBV6-8 and TRBJ2-3; 7 bases map to TRBD1. The CDR3 is 16 residues long. From germline, CDR1 is MNHGY and CDR2 SAAAGT. V was pared by 6 bases and J by 1 base, with 10 bases of the junction left unmatched. CDR3 sequence: CASRVEGAGGTDTQYF. The CDR3 nucleotides are TGTGCCAGCAGAGTTGAGGGGGCTGGAGGCACAGATACGCAGTATTTT.

The chain is built from TRBV29-1 and TRBJ2-1; 7 positions agree with TRBD2. The CDR3 has 14 amino acids. CDR1 SQVTM and CDR2 ANQGSEA come from the germline V gene. The ends lost 2 bases at V and 2 bases at J; junction bases unmatched: 3. The chain's CDR3 is CSVEWGGPYNEQFF. Written as DNA, the CDR3 is TGCAGCGTTGAATGGGGGGGACCCTACAATGAGCAGTTCTTC.

The chain recombines TRBV2 with TRBJ1-4; D is possibly TRBD1 (6 bases). This CDR3 comprises 13 residues. V gave up 7 bases and J gave up 8 bases, with 14 bases separating them. Germline CDR1 reads SNHLY; CDR2 reads FYNNEI. CDR3 nucleotide sequence: TGTGCCAGCAAGGGGGGGCAATACGAAAAACTGTTTTTT. Protein product: CASKGGQYEKLFF.

Worth noting for this clone: In the same sample, other DNA sequences code for this CDR3. This chain connects TRBV7-2 to TRBJ1-5, with 7 positions matching TRBD1. The CDR3 totals 13 residues. Germline values: CDR1 SGHTA, CDR2 FQGNSA. V trimming: 3 bases; J trimming: 4 bases; junction bases outside the gene matches: 0. In nucleotides, the CDR3 is TGTGCCAGCAGCTTGACAGGGAATCAGCCCCAGCATTTT. This gives the protein CASSLTGNQPQHF.

J is TRBJ2-7 and V is TRBV6-5; no clear D. The V gene lost 4 bases and the J gene lost 4 bases, with 17 bases spanning the gap. The CDR3 runs to 15 residues. Germline CDR1 and CDR2: MNHEY and SVGAGI. CDR3 sequence reads: CASSLMRRKAYEQYF. The CDR3 DNA sequence: TGTGCCAGCAGTTTGATGCGGCGAAAGGCTTACGAGCAGTACTTC.

This chain connects TRBV6-6 to TRBJ2-7; D is possibly TRBD1 (6 bases). Germline CDR1 and CDR2: MNHNY and SVGAGI (reference sequence). There are 14 residues in the CDR3. Trimming removed 7 bases at V and 5 bases at J, with 18 bases between. CDR3 bases: TGTGCCAGCAAACCCCGGGACACAACCCACGAGCAGTACTTC. It is translated as CASKPRDTTHEQYF.

Only one count was recorded for this clone. The chain's CDR3 is CASSQDGQRRDTQYF. In DNA form, the CDR3 reads TGCGCCAGCAGCCAAGATGGACAGCGGAGGGATACGCAGTATTTT. The chain couples TRBV4-3 to TRBJ2-3; weak D call: TRBD1 (6 bases). This CDR3 is 15 amino acids long. CDR1 is LGHNA, CDR2 YSLEER, per germline. V was pared by 0 bases and J by 6 bases, with 13 bases between.

The genes are TRBV28 and TRBJ2-4; TRBD2 aligns across 8 bases. Looked up from germline, CDR1 is MDHEN and CDR2 is SYDVKM. The V segment lost 8 bases and the J segment 0 bases; nucleotides outside the gene matches: 6. The CDR3 length is 15 residues. The CDR3 here is CASSTSGLAKNIQYF. The CDR3, as DNA: TGTGCCAGCTCTACTAGCGGACTAGCCAAAAACATTCAGTACTTC. Full variable domain (rest looked up from reference TRBV28 and TRBJ2-4): DVKVTQSSRYLVKRTGEKVFLECVQDMDHENMFWYRQDPGLGLRLIYFSYDVKMKEKGDIPEGYSVSREKKERFSLILESASTNQTSMYLCASSTSGLAKNIQYFGAGTRLSVL.

Regarding this clone: One junction end disagrees with the germline gene, perhaps due to a read error. The chain uses TRBV19 and TRBJ2-6, with a tentative D call TRBD1 (5 bases). The CDR3 is 14 amino acids. Germline CDR1 reads LNHDA; CDR2 reads SQIVND (reference sequence). The CDR3 protein is CASSRDSGANGLTF. As DNA, the CDR3 is TGTGCCAGTAGTAGAGACTCTGGGGCCAACGGCCTGACTTTC.

This clone has only a few counts. The rearrangement uses TRBV7-9 and TRBJ2-7, with D possibly being TRBD2 (6 bases). CDR1 SEHNR and CDR2 FQNEAQ come from the germline V gene (reference sequence). This CDR3 region has 13 residues. The V end was cut by 0 bases, the J end by 4 bases, with 7 bases between. CDR3 DNA sequence: TGTGCCAGCAGCTTAGCTGGGGGGTACGAGCAGTACTTC. As protein: CASSLAGGYEQYF.

This chain connects TRBV5-1 to TRBJ2-3, with 10 bases matching TRBD2. Germline V CDR1 and CDR2: SGHRS, YFSETQ. The CDR3 is 16 amino acids. The V and J ends lost 0 bases and 7 bases, in that order; junction bases with no gene match: 8. Here the CDR3 DNA reads TGCGCCAGCAGCTTGGGGGCTAGCGGGGGCGGTAATACGCAGTATTTT. As protein: CASSLGASGGGNTQYF.

This clone occurred a few times. The chain combines TRBV29-1 with TRBJ2-5, with a weak D call TRBD1 (6 bases). The CDR3 covers 13 residues. V shed 7 bases and J shed 2 bases, with 14 bases lying between them. CDR1 is SQVTM, CDR2 ANQGSEA, per germline. The CDR3 DNA reads as TGCAGCGGAAAGGACAGAGTTCAAGAGACCCAGTACTTC. It translates to CSGKDRVQETQYF.